These 20 T cell receptor beta chains share one sample of origin, sequenced in a study of graft-versus-host responses after intestinal transplantation. Antigens for these TCRs are unknown. Assay used: immunoSEQ multiplex PCR; TCRdb lists only in-frame clones, some missing. The sample consists of some 120,000 clones, around nine tenths of them appearing once. The sample in question was unstimulated CD4+ T cells sorted from spleen or lymph node cells, obtained before transplant. Every receptor here comes from a human donor who was the organ donor for an intestinal transplant.

This rearrangement joins TRBV5-5 to TRBJ1-1; D uncertain. Germline V lookup: CDR1 SGHKS, CDR2 YYEKEE (reference sequence). V was cut by 0 bases and J by 0 bases, with 6 bases left in between. This CDR3 spans 14 amino acids. The CDR3 spells CASSLDWVNTEAFF. The CDR3 bases are TGTGCCAGCAGCTTGGATTGGGTGAACACTGAAGCTTTCTTT. Full variable domain (outside the CDR3, taken from reference TRBV5-5 and TRBJ1-1): DAGVTQSPTHLIKTRGQQVTLRCSPISGHKSVSWYQQVLGQGPQFIFQYYEKEERGRGNFPDRFSARQFPNYSSELNVNALLLGDSALYLCASSLDWVNTEAFFGQGTRLTVV.

V and J are TRBV18 and TRBJ2-7, with 8 bases matching TRBD1. The CDR3 covers 13 residues. The germline gives CDR1 KGHSH, CDR2 LQKENI. V lost 4 bases and J lost 2; bases outside the gene matches: 1. Here the CDR3 DNA reads TGTGCCAGCTCACTACAGGGGGCCTACGAGCAGTACTTC. Its translation is CASSLQGAYEQYF.

The V gene is TRBV29-1, the J gene TRBJ2-7; D gene uncertain. This CDR3 comprises 13 residues. Germline CDR1 reads SQVTM; CDR2 reads ANQGSEA. V was cut by 7 bases and J by 2 bases, with 15 bases left in between. The CDR3 region has the DNA TGCAGCGCCCGACCGAACGATGCCTACGAGCAGTACTTC. Protein product: CSARPNDAYEQYF.

J is TRBJ1-1 and V is TRBV28, with a tentative D call TRBD1 (6 bases). Trimming cost V 3 bases and J 1 base, with 15 bases left between them. Germline CDR1 and CDR2: MDHEN and SYDVKM. The CDR3 has 16 amino acids. Here the CDR3 DNA reads TGTGCCAGCAGTTTTGTCCGTGGCAGGGGGAACACTGAAGCTTTCTTT. Amino acid sequence: CASSFVRGRGNTEAFF.

This chain uses TRBV2 with TRBJ2-6; D uncertain. V dropped 7 bases and J dropped 0 bases, with 7 bases sitting between them. The CDR3 has 14 amino acids. Germline V gene sequence: CDR1 SNHLY, CDR2 FYNNEI. The CDR3 spells CASKTASGANVLTF. The CDR3 nucleotides are TGTGCCAGCAAAACAGCCTCTGGGGCCAACGTCCTGACTTTC.

The chain carries TRBV6-5 and TRBJ2-7; D is undetermined. V lost 2 bases and J 6 bases, leaving 11 bases between the germline ends. Germline V gene lookup returns CDR1 MNHEY and CDR2 SVGAGI. The CDR3 extends over 13 amino acids. CDR3 bases: TGTGCCAGCAGTTACCCCCCCGCCAGCGAGCAGTACTTC. It is translated as CASSYPPASEQYF.

V is TRBV19 and J is TRBJ2-1, with TRBD1 matching over 10 bases. CDR3 length: 17 amino acids. V was clipped by 8 bases and J by 5 bases; unmatched bases: 15. CDR1 is LNHDA and CDR2 is SQIVND in the germline V gene (reference sequence). CDR3 sequence reads: CASGGTGADQGHNEQFF. Here the CDR3 DNA reads TGTGCCAGTGGAGGGACAGGGGCGGATCAAGGACACAATGAGCAGTTCTTC.

The chain couples TRBV6-1 to TRBJ2-7; D remains unclear. This CDR3 contains 15 residues. Germline V gene data show CDR1 as MNHNS and CDR2 as SASEGT. V was pared by 0 bases and J by 2 bases, with 11 bases between. DNA for the CDR3: TGTGCCAGCAGTGAAGCGCTAGGGCTCCCCTACGAGCAGTACTTC. This encodes CASSEALGLPYEQYF.

This chain joins TRBV18 and TRBJ1-6; 7 nucleotides align to TRBD1. The trim removed 3 bases at V and 9 bases at J, leaving 5 bases unmatched. The CDR3 spans 14 residues. Looked up from germline, CDR1 is KGHSH and CDR2 is LQKENI. The CDR3 is CASSPDREGSPLHF. In DNA, the CDR3 is TGTGCCAGCTCACCCGACAGGGAGGGTTCACCCCTCCACTTT.

This clone appeared a single time. V is TRBV7-3 and J is TRBJ2-5; D gene ambiguous. Germline CDR1 SGHTA, CDR2 FQGTGA. The CDR3 is 13 amino acids. The V end lost 4 bases, the J end lost 3 bases, and 9 bases lay between the germline ends. CDR3 sequence reads: CASSSDTKETQYF. The CDR3 DNA is TGTGCCAGCAGCTCGGATACAAAAGAGACCCAGTACTTC.

The gene calls are TRBV6-4 and TRBJ1-2; unclear D gene. The CDR3 runs to 12 residues. Per germline, CDR1 MRHNA and CDR2 SNTAGT. Trimming removed 2 bases at V and 5 bases at J, with 6 bases between. This CDR3 is CASSDGGYGYTF. CDR3 nucleotides: TGTGCCAGCAGTGACGGCGGGTATGGCTACACCTTC.

This clone was recorded only once. The CDR3 protein is CASSEHQGDRSPLHF. CDR3 coding DNA: TGTGCCAGCAGTGAACATCAGGGCGACAGGTCACCCCTCCACTTT. The genes are TRBV2 and TRBJ1-6; possibly TRBD1 for D (6 bases). CDR1 is SNHLY, CDR2 FYNNEI, per germline. The CDR3 runs to 15 residues. The V end lost 2 bases, the J end lost 10 bases, and 15 bases lay between the germline ends.

CDR3 amino acids: CASTPRQGDGYTF. DNA of the CDR3: TGTGCCAGTACCCCCCGACAGGGGGATGGCTACACCTTC. The V gene is TRBV19, the J gene TRBJ1-2, with 9 positions matching TRBD1. The CDR3 length is 13 residues. Germline CDR1 and CDR2: LNHDA and SQIVND (reference sequence). J lost 6 bases, V lost 7 bases, and 6 bases had no gene match.

The rearrangement links TRBV6-1 to TRBJ2-5; tentative D call: TRBD1 (5 bases). V was clipped by 6 bases and J by 1 base, with 15 bases between them. From germline, CDR1 is MNHNS and CDR2 SASEGT. The CDR3 length is 15 residues. CDR3 protein: CASSHGDRLQETQYF. For the CDR3, the DNA is TGTGCCAGCAGCCACGGCGACAGACTCCAAGAGACCCAGTACTTC.

The rearrangement joins TRBV19 to TRBJ2-7, with TRBD2 as a possible D gene (7 bases). CDR1 is LNHDA and CDR2 is SQIVND in the germline V gene (reference sequence). V lost 3 bases to trimming and J lost 6 bases, with 12 bases between them. The CDR3 is 13 residues long. CDR3 residues: CASSMHREGEQYF. The DNA for the CDR3 is TGTGCCAGTAGTATGCACAGGGAGGGCGAGCAGTACTTC.

The chain links TRBV6-5 to TRBJ1-4, with D hard to call. The CDR3 runs to 13 residues. Trimming took 5 bases from V and 8 from J, leaving 12 bases between them. Germline V gives CDR1 MNHEY, CDR2 SVGAGI. The CDR3 region has the DNA TGTGCCAGCAGTCAAAACTCCGGGGAAAAACTGTTTTTT. Translated, it gives CASSQNSGEKLFF.

V usage is TRBV6-6 and J usage is TRBJ2-1; TRBD1 matches 7 bases. Germline V CDR1 and CDR2: MNHNY, SVGAGI (reference sequence). The CDR3 sequence is 16 residues long. V gave up 5 bases and J gave up 8 bases; unmatched junction bases: 15. The CDR3 protein is CASSPNRGRVLDEQFF. The CDR3 nucleotides read TGTGCCAGCAGTCCCAACAGGGGTAGAGTGTTGGATGAGCAGTTCTTC.

This clone showed up just a few times. The chain recombines TRBV6-1 with TRBJ1-5; D remains unclear. The CDR3 has 15 residues. Trimming took off 2 bases at V and 2 bases at J, with 10 bases between the two ends. CDR1 is MNHNS and CDR2 is SASEGT in the germline V gene. CDR3 nucleotides: TGTGCCAGCAGTGAATGGAGGGAAGGCAATCAGCCCCAGCATTTT. Translation: CASSEWREGNQPQHF.

This chain uses TRBV10-1 with TRBJ2-7; 12 nucleotides match TRBD1. The length of the CDR3 is 16 residues. Germline V gives CDR1 WNHNN, CDR2 SYGVQD (reference sequence). Trimming at V came to 0 bases and at J to 4 bases, leaving 4 bases not matched to a gene. The CDR3 sequence is CASSESGTGGSYEQYF. CDR3 sequence (DNA): TGCGCCAGCAGTGAGTCGGGGACAGGGGGCTCGTACGAGCAGTACTTC.

This sequence joins TRBV28 and TRBJ1-4, with D hard to call. Germline V gene data show CDR1 as MDHEN and CDR2 as SYDVKM. The CDR3 contains 12 residues. V was cut by 6 bases and J by 8 bases, with 10 bases left in between. The CDR3 is CASSPTREKLFF. CDR3 DNA: TGTGCCAGCAGCCCAACACGGGAAAAACTGTTTTTT. The full variable domain, completed using reference TRBV28 and TRBJ1-4, is DVKVTQSSRYLVKRTGEKVFLECVQDMDHENMFWYRQDPGLGLRLIYFSYDVKMKEKGDIPEGYSVSREKKERFSLILESASTNQTSMYLCASSPTREKLFFGSGTQLSVL.